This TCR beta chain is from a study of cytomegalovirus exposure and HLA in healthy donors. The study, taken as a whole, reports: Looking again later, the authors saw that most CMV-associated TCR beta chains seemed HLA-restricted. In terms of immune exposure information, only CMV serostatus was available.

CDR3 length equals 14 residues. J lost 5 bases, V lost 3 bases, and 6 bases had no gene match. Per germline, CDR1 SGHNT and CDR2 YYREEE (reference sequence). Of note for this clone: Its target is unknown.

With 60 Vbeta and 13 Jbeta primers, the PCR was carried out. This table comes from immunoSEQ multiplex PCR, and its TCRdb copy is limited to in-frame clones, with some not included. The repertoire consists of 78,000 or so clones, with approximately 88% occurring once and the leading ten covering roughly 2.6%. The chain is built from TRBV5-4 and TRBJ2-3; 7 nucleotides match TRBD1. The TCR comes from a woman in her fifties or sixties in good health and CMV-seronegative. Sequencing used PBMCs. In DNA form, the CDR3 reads TGTGCCAGCAGCTCCAAGGGGGCGGGAGATACGCAGTATTTT. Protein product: CASSSKGAGDTQYF.